A single sample is the source of the 29 T cell receptor beta chains below, sequenced in a study of OX40 agonist ivuxolimab in advanced cancers. Some clones are missing from TCRdb's copy, which holds only in-frame ones; the method was immunoSEQ multiplex PCR. The sample consists of tens of thousands of clones, approximately 85% of them appearing once. Sequenced material: CD4+ or CD8+ T cells sorted from blood, taken in a trial of the OX40 agonist ivuxolimab. Receptors originate from an adult with an advanced solid tumor such as melanoma, head and neck, liver or kidney cancer.

V is TRBV18 and J is TRBJ2-3; 12 bases fit TRBD2. Germline values: CDR1 KGHSH, CDR2 LQKENI. With 3 bases clipped from V and 5 bases from J, the junction kept 9 bases outside the gene matches. The CDR3 runs 17 residues. In DNA form, the CDR3 reads TGTGCCAGCTCACCGCGTTCTAGCGGGAGGGCGGGAGATACGCAGTATTTT. Residues: CASSPRSSGRAGDTQYF.

The gene calls are TRBV21-1 and TRBJ2-5; the D call in the table, TRBD1, was not verified against the DNA. TRBV21-1 is assigned pseudogene status. The CDR3 contains 15 residues. The CDR3: CASSKYWPSQETQYF. The CDR3 coding sequence is TGTGCCAGCAGCAAATATTGGCCCTCACAAGAGACCCAGTACTTC.

This chain connects TRBV5-1 to TRBJ2-5; tentative D call: TRBD2 (5 bases). V was cut by 3 bases and J by 7 bases, with 22 bases left in between. The CDR3 length is 16 residues. Per the germline V gene, CDR1 is SGHRS and CDR2 is YFSETQ. CDR3 DNA sequence: TGCGCCAGCAGCTCGGGGATCTCCGTGAGGATAACGACCCAGTACTTC. Amino acids: CASSSGISVRITTQYF.

V gene TRBV9 combines with J gene TRBJ1-2; 9 bases are shared with TRBD1. This CDR3 spans 15 amino acids. Germline values: CDR1 SGDLS, CDR2 YYNGEE. V lost 0 bases and J lost 4; bases outside the gene matches: 4. The CDR3: CASSVASGQGYGYTF. DNA of the CDR3: TGTGCCAGCAGCGTAGCCTCGGGACAGGGCTATGGCTACACCTTC.

The gene calls are TRBV2 and TRBJ1-2, with 9 bases identical to TRBD1. The germline CDR1 and CDR2 sequences are SNHLY and FYNNEI. The CDR3 length is 13 residues. J gave up 6 bases and V 4 bases, and 3 bases lay outside the gene matches. CDR3 DNA: TGTGCCAGCAGTGTACAGGGGGCGGATGGCTACACCTTC. Translating it yields CASSVQGADGYTF. The entire variable domain, with the rest obtained from reference TRBV2 and TRBJ1-2, is as follows: EPEVTQTPSHQVTQMGQEVILRCVPISNHLYFYWYRQILGQKVEFLVSFYNNEISEKSEIFDDQFSVERPDGSNFTLKIRSTKLEDSAMYFCASSVQGADGYTFGSGTRLTVV.

This chain connects TRBV29-1 to TRBJ2-1, with D possibly being TRBD2 (5 bases). V was trimmed by 1 base and J by 4 bases, leaving 8 bases between them. This CDR3 spans 13 amino acids. Germline CDR1 and CDR2: SQVTM and ANQGSEA. In DNA, the CDR3 is TGCAGCGTTGAAGGCGGGCAATACAATGAGCAGTTCTTC. This translates into CSVEGGQYNEQFF.

The chain links TRBV25-1 to TRBJ2-2, with 8 bases that match TRBD1. V lost 8 bases to trimming and J lost 6 bases; unmatched junction nucleotides: 11. This CDR3 has 15 residues. The germline V gene has CDR1 MGHDK and CDR2 SYGVNS. The CDR3 here is CASGPRDRIAGELFF. The DNA of the CDR3 is TGTGCCAGCGGGCCACGGGACAGGATTGCCGGGGAGCTGTTTTTT.

This clone was seen only a few times. The chain carries TRBV5-5 and TRBJ1-2, with 9 bases matching TRBD1. Trimming at V came to 0 bases and at J to 1 base, leaving 4 bases not matched to a gene. Germline loops: CDR1 SGHKS, CDR2 YYEKEE (reference sequence). CDR3 length: 16 residues. The CDR3 region is CASSLDYRGLNYGYTF. The CDR3 DNA reads TGTGCCAGCAGCTTGGATTACAGGGGGCTTAACTATGGCTACACCTTC.

The V gene is TRBV6-1, the J gene TRBJ2-7, with a possible D match to TRBD1 (5 bases). The CDR3 runs 15 residues. Trimming shortened V by 3 bases and J by 5 bases, and 17 bases separated the two germline ends. CDR1 and CDR2 from the germline V gene are MNHNS and SASEGT. The CDR3 region is CASSDLGVMSHEQYF. CDR3 coding DNA: TGTGCCAGCAGTGACTTAGGGGTAATGAGCCACGAGCAGTACTTC.

The CDR3 sequence is CASSFTAGGRDTQYF. In nucleotides, the CDR3 is TGTGCCAGCAGCTTTACAGCGGGGGGACGAGATACGCAGTATTTT. The chain carries TRBV11-2 and TRBJ2-3; 9 positions match TRBD2. Germline CDR1 and CDR2: SGHAT and FQNNGV. V lost 3 bases, J lost 5 bases, and 6 bases stayed unmatched. This CDR3 is built from 15 residues.

The J gene is TRBJ1-2, the V gene TRBV30, with D perhaps matching TRBD1 (5 bases). The CDR3 loop spans 13 amino acids. Per the germline V gene, CDR1 is GTSNPN and CDR2 is SVGIG (reference sequence). Trimming removed 5 bases at V and 2 bases at J, with 12 bases between. The CDR3 sequence: CAWYRQKNYGYTF. The CDR3 DNA is TGTGCCTGGTACCGACAGAAAAACTATGGCTACACCTTC. Combining the CDR3 with reference TRBV30 and TRBJ1-2 gives the whole variable domain SQTIHQWPATLVQPVGSPLSLECTVEGTSNPNLYWYRQAAGRGLQLLFYSVGIGQISSEVPQNLSASRPQDRQFILSSKKLLLSDSGFYLCAWYRQKNYGYTFGSGTRLTVV.

J is TRBJ1-1 and V is TRBV29-1, with no clear D. Trimming removed 2 bases at V and 2 bases at J, with 3 bases between. Per germline, CDR1 SQVTM and CDR2 ANQGSEA. CDR3 length: 11 amino acids. CDR3 region: CSVETNTEAFF. CDR3 nucleotide sequence: TGCAGCGTTGAAACTAACACTGAAGCTTTCTTT.

This chain connects TRBV29-1 to TRBJ2-7, with D possibly TRBD2 on 6 matching bases. The V and J ends lost 5 bases and 3 bases respectively, with 14 bases between them. This CDR3 comprises 13 residues. The V gene's germline CDR1 is SQVTM and CDR2 ANQGSEA. CDR3 region: CSVLEGGIYEQYF. As DNA, the CDR3 is TGCAGCGTTCTCGAGGGAGGAATCTACGAGCAGTACTTC.

This clone was seen more than once but under ten times. The chain combines TRBV7-2 with TRBJ1-2, with D perhaps TRBD1 (6 bases). The V and J ends lost 0 bases and 5 bases respectively, with 22 bases between them. The CDR3 is made up of 18 amino acids. Germline V gene lookup returns CDR1 SGHTA and CDR2 FQGNSA. The DNA for the CDR3 is TGTGCCAGCAGCTTAGCGAGATTAGACAGGTCTGATGATTATGGCTACACCTTC. Encoded protein: CASSLARLDRSDDYGYTF.

The chain couples TRBV10-3 to TRBJ2-7; 12 bases fit TRBD1. Germline CDR1 is ENHRY and CDR2 is SYGVKD. This CDR3 spans 14 amino acids. The trim removed 7 bases at V and 7 bases at J, leaving 8 bases unmatched. CDR3 nucleotides: TGTGCCATCACTCCGGGACAGGGGGCGAGGGAGCAGTACTTC. Translated: CAITPGQGAREQYF.

The chain couples TRBV6-4 to TRBJ2-1; TRBD2 agrees at 12 bases. The CDR3 has 16 amino acids. The junction had 5 bases not matched to a gene; V was cut back by 4 bases and J by 4 bases. Germline loops: CDR1 MRHNA, CDR2 SNTAGT. CDR3 nucleotides: TGTGCCAGCAGTGTAACCGGGACTAGCGGGTACAATGAGCAGTTCTTC. Its translation is CASSVTGTSGYNEQFF.

This sequence joins TRBV30 and TRBJ1-2; no clear D. The V and J ends lost 2 bases and 6 bases respectively, with 10 bases between them. Germline CDR1 and CDR2: GTSNPN and SVGIG (reference sequence). The CDR3 length is 12 residues. CDR3 sequence reads: CAWSRFRDGYTF. As DNA, the CDR3 is TGTGCCTGGAGTCGGTTCCGGGATGGCTACACCTTC.

V and J are TRBV7-2 and TRBJ2-5, with TRBD2 matching 7 bases. The V segment lost 5 bases and the J segment 5 bases; nucleotides outside the gene matches: 11. Germline CDR1 SGHTA, CDR2 FQGNSA. This CDR3 is 15 amino acids long. CDR3: CASSPGTIQGETQYF. CDR3 DNA sequence: TGTGCCAGCAGCCCGGGGACTATTCAGGGCGAGACCCAGTACTTC.

This clone was counted a single time. The rearrangement joins TRBV5-4 to TRBJ2-5, with D unclear. The V gene lost 4 bases and the J gene lost 3 bases, with 10 bases spanning the gap. The CDR3 spans 13 residues. Per the germline V gene, CDR1 is SGHNT and CDR2 is YYREEE (reference sequence). The CDR3: CASSPRSEETQYF. The CDR3 DNA reads as TGTGCCAGCAGCCCCCGGTCGGAAGAGACCCAGTACTTC. Complete variable domain (other parts from reference TRBV5-4 and TRBJ2-5): ETGVTQSPTHLIKTRGQQVTLRCSSQSGHNTVSWYQQALGQGPQFIFQYYREEENGRGNFPPRFSGLQFPNYSSELNVNALELDDSALYLCASSPRSEETQYFGPGTRLLVL.

The V call is TRBV2, the J call TRBJ2-3, with 10 bases identical to TRBD2. The CDR3 sequence is 15 residues long. CDR1 is SNHLY, CDR2 FYNNEI, per germline. The junction had 6 bases not matched to a gene; V was cut back by 6 bases and J by 3 bases. The DNA for the CDR3 is TGTGCCAGCAGCCGGACTAGCGGTCGGACAGATACGCAGTATTTT. This translates into CASSRTSGRTDTQYF.

V is TRBV5-4 and J is TRBJ2-5, with 7 bases lining up with TRBD2. The CDR3 contains 16 residues. Germline lookup yields CDR1 SGHNT and CDR2 YYREEE (reference sequence). J lost 1 base, V lost 0 bases, and 6 bases had no gene match. The CDR3: CASSLAGASGQETQYF. In nucleotides, the CDR3 is TGTGCCAGCAGCTTGGCCGGGGCTAGCGGCCAAGAGACCCAGTACTTC.

The CDR3 DNA reads TGTGCCAGCAGGGGGACAGGGGGCGGGAATCAGCCCCAGCATTTT. Its protein product is CASRGTGGGNQPQHF. The J gene is TRBJ1-5, the V gene TRBV6-1; TRBD1 matches at 12 bases. Germline V gene data show CDR1 as MNHNS and CDR2 as SASEGT. Germline trimming cut 6 bases from V and 4 bases from J; bases unmatched to any gene: 4. There are 15 residues in the CDR3.

The chain couples TRBV30 to TRBJ2-3; no clear D gene. CDR1 is GTSNPN, CDR2 SVGIG, per germline (reference sequence). The V and J ends lost 4 bases and 0 bases respectively, with 11 bases between them. The CDR3 runs to 14 residues. The CDR3 protein is CAWKLGWSTDTQYF. In DNA, the CDR3 is TGTGCCTGGAAATTGGGGTGGAGCACAGATACGCAGTATTTT.

The chain recombines TRBV5-1 with TRBJ1-1; tentatively, D is TRBD1 (5 bases). Germline values: CDR1 SGHRS, CDR2 YFSETQ. V was trimmed by 1 base and J by 3 bases, leaving 7 bases between them. The CDR3 loop spans 13 amino acids. The CDR3 protein is CASSLQGDTEAFF. DNA for the CDR3: TGCGCCAGCAGCTTGCAGGGAGACACTGAAGCTTTCTTT.

V usage is TRBV6-5 and J usage is TRBJ1-5; 7 bases agree with TRBD1. V was pared by 8 bases and J by 5 bases, with 12 bases of the junction left unmatched. The CDR3 length is 15 residues. The germline gives CDR1 MNHEY, CDR2 SVGAGI. This CDR3 reads CASPTRDRAHQPQHF. The CDR3 DNA reads as TGTGCCAGCCCAACAAGAGACAGGGCACATCAGCCCCAGCATTTT.

The chain has TRBV20-1 and TRBJ2-7; 9 nucleotides agree with TRBD1. CDR3 length equals 11 residues. Germline CDR1 and CDR2: DFQATT and SNEGSKA (reference sequence). V was pared by 7 bases and J by 7 bases, with 5 bases of the junction left unmatched. The CDR3 DNA sequence: TGCAGTGGGGACAGGGTAGGAGAGCAGTACTTC. This sequence encodes CSGDRVGEQYF.

This chain connects TRBV4-3 to TRBJ1-2; 8 bases fit TRBD1. Germline CDR1 LGHNA, CDR2 YSLEER. V lost 4 bases to trimming and J lost 4 bases; unmatched junction nucleotides: 2. This CDR3 is 13 amino acids long. The CDR3 DNA follows: TGCGCCAGCAGCCCAGGGGGCGCCTATGGCTACACCTTC. It codes for CASSPGGAYGYTF.

The chain recombines TRBV7-8 with TRBJ1-2; maybe TRBD1 (5 bases). This CDR3 has 16 residues. V lost 3 bases and J lost 6, with 20 bases in between. Germline V gene data show CDR1 as SGHVS and CDR2 as FQNEAQ. Written as DNA, the CDR3 is TGTGCCAGCAGCTTCCCAGCGTGGCGGACAATGGATGGCTACACCTTC. It codes for CASSFPAWRTMDGYTF.

The genes are TRBV30 and TRBJ1-2, with unresolved D. The CDR3 consists of 10 residues. CDR1 and CDR2 (germline): GTSNPN, SVGIG (reference sequence). V lost 5 bases and J 2 bases, leaving 3 bases between the germline ends. The CDR3 sequence is CAWDNYGYTF. CDR3 DNA sequence: TGTGCCTGGGACAACTATGGCTACACCTTC.